This T cell receptor (beta chain) appears in the sequencing data of a study of blood T cell repertoires in COVID-19. Across the whole study: The United States, Italy and Spain supplied acute and convalescent COVID-19 samples. T cells, B-cell-depleted T cells, or PBMCs provided the cDNA or gDNA that served as material.

As handled by the study authors: Reference gene primer amplification gave nucleated cell count estimates. Sequencing was performed with immunoSEQ multiplex PCR; in TCRdb, only in-frame clones are kept and a portion is missing. V and J calls and clone size are those listed in that table; D and trimming were worked out from the DNA. The sample records about 33,000 clones, roughly 88% being singletons. The CDR3 runs to 19 residues. In germline, CDR1 is PRHDT, CDR2 FYEKMQ (reference sequence). Germline trimming cut 4 bases from V and 2 bases from J; bases unmatched to any gene: 17. Sequenced input: peripheral blood. The sequence was collected from a human donor in a cohort sampled during active COVID-19. V and J are TRBV13 and TRBJ2-3; 8 bases line up with TRBD2. CDR3 sequence (DNA): TGTGCCAGCAGCTCGGGAGGGGTTTCCGGAGGGCCCATCACAGATACGCAGTATTTT. Its translation is CASSSGGVSGGPITDTQYF. The variable domain in full, with the rest retrieved from reference TRBV13 and TRBJ2-3, is AAGVIQSPRHLIKEKRETATLKCYPIPRHDTVYWYQQGPGQDPQFLISFYEKMQSDKGSIPDRFSAQQFSDYHSELNMSSLELGDSALYFCASSSGGVSGGPITDTQYFGPGTRLTVL.